One sample yielded the 17 T cell receptor beta chains listed below, sequenced in a study of cytomegalovirus exposure and HLA in healthy donors. This table comes from immunoSEQ multiplex PCR, and its TCRdb copy is limited to in-frame clones, with some not included. The sample lists under 400,000 clones; 70% to 90% were seen once. The specimen was PBMCs. The receptors derive from a woman between 18 and 29 years old in good health and CMV-seronegative.

The CDR3 bases are TGTGCCATCAGTGAGGGGGGCGCGGTCCGGGGCTATGGCTACACCTTC. It encodes CAISEGGAVRGYGYTF. The chain is built from TRBV10-3 and TRBJ1-2, with D perhaps TRBD1 (6 bases). V was cut by 2 bases and J by 4 bases, with 17 bases left in between. There are 16 residues in the CDR3. CDR1 ENHRY and CDR2 SYGVKD come from the germline V gene.

The CDR3 DNA is TGTGCCAGCAGCTGGGGACTAGCTTACGAGCAGTACTTC. It translates to CASSWGLAYEQYF. The chain couples TRBV7-2 to TRBJ2-7; 9 bases are a match to TRBD2. CDR3 length: 13 residues. CDR1 is SGHTA, CDR2 FQGNSA, per germline. V shed 4 bases and J 4 bases; nucleotides not matched to a gene: 2.

There are a few counts of this clone. The J gene is TRBJ1-6, the V gene TRBV30; 10 positions match TRBD1. The V gene's germline CDR1 is GTSNPN and CDR2 SVGIG (reference sequence). The junction had 2 bases not matched to a gene; V was cut back by 2 bases and J by 4 bases. CDR3 length equals 15 residues. CDR3 amino acids: CAWSRTGGYNSPLHF. The CDR3 bases are TGTGCCTGGAGTAGGACAGGGGGATATAATTCACCCCTCCACTTT.

In this sample, this clone turned up once. The chain uses TRBV28 and TRBJ2-7, with D uncertain. Germline V gene lookup returns CDR1 MDHEN and CDR2 SYDVKM. V shed 5 bases and J shed 1 base, with 9 bases lying between them. The CDR3 is made up of 13 amino acids. CDR3 nucleotide sequence: TGTGCCAGCAGTCGAGGTCGATCCTACGAGCAGTACTTC. This codes for CASSRGRSYEQYF.

V usage is TRBV2 and J usage is TRBJ2-7, with 7 bases aligning to TRBD1. V was pared by 7 bases and J by 1 base, with 7 bases of the junction left unmatched. Germline assignment: CDR1 SNHLY and CDR2 FYNNEI. The CDR3 is made up of 14 amino acids. This CDR3 is CASKRDRQSYEQYF. The CDR3 DNA reads TGTGCCAGCAAAAGGGACAGACAGTCCTACGAGCAGTACTTC.

The CDR3 region has the DNA TGTGCCAGTAGTATATCGGGAGGGGGCGGGGAGCTGTTTTTT. This sequence encodes CASSISGGGGELFF. The chain employs TRBV19 and TRBJ2-2, with 8 bases fitting TRBD2. J lost 7 bases, V lost 2 bases, and 3 bases had no gene match. Germline CDR1 is LNHDA and CDR2 is SQIVND (reference sequence). This CDR3 comprises 14 residues.

This rearrangement joins TRBV27 to TRBJ2-3; D ambiguous. The length of the CDR3 is 13 residues. V lost 4 bases, J lost 0 bases, and 5 bases lay in between. CDR1 and CDR2 (germline): MNHEY, SMNVEV (reference sequence). The CDR3 DNA follows: TGTGCCAGCAGTTACTGGAGCACAGATACGCAGTATTTT. Translating it yields CASSYWSTDTQYF.

V and J are TRBV18 and TRBJ2-5; D gene unclear. In germline, CDR1 is KGHSH, CDR2 LQKENI. This CDR3 region has 13 residues. V dropped 4 bases and J dropped 0 bases, with 6 bases sitting between them. The CDR3 protein is CASSQSYQETQYF. The CDR3 DNA is TGTGCCAGCTCACAATCGTACCAAGAGACCCAGTACTTC.

The chain links TRBV21-1 to TRBJ1-2; the table's D gene call, TRBD1, was not cross checked with the DNA. TRBV21-1 is a documented pseudogene. CDR3 length: 17 residues. CDR3 region: CASSKSPGTGGNAGYTF. The CDR3, as DNA: TGTGCCAGCAGCAAGAGCCCCGGCACAGGGGGCAACGCTGGCTACACCTTC.

A few counts support this clone. The chain employs TRBV2 and TRBJ2-3, with 7 bases matching TRBD2. The trim removed 8 bases at V and 3 bases at J, leaving 11 bases unmatched. Germline V CDR1 and CDR2: SNHLY, FYNNEI. This CDR3 has 15 residues. The CDR3 sequence is CASSRRDYATDTQYF. In DNA form, the CDR3 reads TGTGCCAGCTCCCGAAGGGACTATGCTACAGATACGCAGTATTTT.

V is TRBV27 and J is TRBJ1-1; a possible D gene is TRBD1 (5 bases). Looked up from germline, CDR1 is MNHEY and CDR2 is SMNVEV (reference sequence). Between the trimmed V and J ends, which lost 4 bases and 2 bases, there was a span of 11 bases. The CDR3 consists of 14 residues. The CDR3 DNA sequence: TGTGCCAGCAGTTACGGGGGGTTAAACACTGAAGCTTTCTTT. Protein: CASSYGGLNTEAFF.

J is TRBJ2-7 and V is TRBV4-1; D call uncertain. Trimming took off 1 base at V and 3 bases at J, with 16 bases between the two ends. Germline V gene sequence: CDR1 MGHRA, CDR2 YSYEKL. The length of the CDR3 is 16 residues. This CDR3 reads CASSQGAQVGFYEQYF. For the CDR3, the DNA is TGCGCCAGCAGCCAAGGTGCCCAGGTGGGTTTCTACGAGCAGTACTTC.

The chain joins TRBV2 to TRBJ2-7; 10 bases are shared with TRBD2. V lost 4 bases, J lost 6 bases, and 6 bases stayed unmatched. Germline CDR1 SNHLY, CDR2 FYNNEI. The CDR3 contains 14 residues. CDR3 residues: CASSGAGGIGEQYF. CDR3 sequence (DNA): TGTGCCAGCAGTGGAGCGGGGGGGATCGGCGAGCAGTACTTC.

This chain joins TRBV7-3 and TRBJ2-3, with TRBD2 identical over 9 bases. The germline V gene encodes CDR1 SGHTA and CDR2 FQGTGA. The CDR3 loop spans 16 amino acids. Losses at the gene ends were 4 bases for V and 1 base for J; bases not matched to a gene: 6. CDR3 DNA: TGTGCCAGCAGCTACATAGCGGGAGAGGGCACAGATACGCAGTATTTT. Its translation: CASSYIAGEGTDTQYF.

Regarding this clone: This CDR3 is also generated by other DNA sequences in the sample. The genes are TRBV5-1 and TRBJ1-1, with 10 bases identical to TRBD1. This CDR3 spans 15 amino acids. Germline V gene data show CDR1 as SGHRS and CDR2 as YFSETQ. Trimming removed 0 bases from V and 2 bases from J; junction bases left unmatched: 1. The CDR3 region has the DNA TGCGCCAGCAGCTTGGGGGACAGGGGTAACACTGAAGCTTTCTTT. Residues: CASSLGDRGNTEAFF.

This chain connects TRBV14 to TRBJ2-3; 10 bases line up with TRBD2. The CDR3 runs 18 residues. Germline V gene data show CDR1 as SGHDN and CDR2 as FVKESK. Trimming cost V 2 bases and J 2 bases; bases outside gene matches: 10. This chain's CDR3 is CASSQTVAGGPFTDTQYF. The CDR3 DNA reads TGTGCCAGCAGCCAAACTGTAGCGGGGGGACCTTTCACAGATACGCAGTATTTT.

This chain joins TRBV4-1 and TRBJ1-5; no definite D call. The CDR3 covers 15 residues. V shed 1 base and J shed 5 bases, with 12 bases lying between them. Germline CDR1 reads MGHRA; CDR2 reads YSYEKL. For the CDR3, the DNA is TGCGCCAGCAGCCAAGGGGTCGCGGGCTATCAGCCCCAGCATTTT. This sequence encodes CASSQGVAGYQPQHF.